The 7 T cell receptor beta chains presented below share a single source sample, sequenced in a study of blood T cells in healthy people across ages. Next came a second PCR, run for about 6 to 12 cycles, which used a sample-barcoded 5' primer along with a J-beta primer mix. TCRdb ran MiXCR on the 5' RACE reads and lists one entry per CDR3 protein. The sample has 850,000 to 950,000 distinct CDR3 sequences, more than 25% seen once. Sequencing input: blood. Every receptor here comes from an elderly woman in good health.

This clonotype was seen ten or more times. The chain combines TRBV6-6 with TRBJ1-4, with D maybe TRBD1 (5 bases). There are 13 residues in the CDR3. CDR1 MNHNY and CDR2 SVGAGI come from the germline V gene (reference sequence). V lost 6 bases to trimming and J lost 7 bases, with 12 bases between them. The CDR3 region has the DNA TGTGCCAGCAGCCGAGGGGAAGGTGAAAAACTGTTTTTT. Residues: CASSRGEGEKLFF.

This clonotype was seen a single time. The rearrangement joins TRBV20-1 to TRBJ2-1; no firm D call. Per germline, CDR1 DFQATT and CDR2 SNEGSKA (reference sequence). The CDR3 loop spans 15 amino acids. The germline V and J ends were trimmed by 1 base and 4 bases, with 14 bases remaining between them. CDR3 nucleotides: TGCAGTGCTAGAGGGACCGCCTCGTTTTACAATGAGCAGTTCTTC. Residues: CSARGTASFYNEQFF.

This clonotype was observed a handful of times. The chain is built from TRBV6-7 and TRBJ1-5; D remains ambiguous. TRBV6-7 is filed as an ORF, its function uncertain. Trimming left V 5 bases short and J 0 bases short, with 11 bases between. The CDR3 length is 15 residues. CDR3 sequence reads: CASSPGRYSNQPQHF. The CDR3 DNA is TGTGCCAGCAGTCCGGGCCGGTATAGCAATCAGCCCCAGCATTTT.

This clonotype was detected many times. The chain combines TRBV7-2 with TRBJ2-1, with TRBD1 matching 9 bases. The CDR3 totals 15 residues. Trimming cost V 3 bases and J 7 bases; bases outside gene matches: 7. Germline V CDR1 and CDR2: SGHTA, FQGNSA. The CDR3 sequence: CASSFGTGPSNEQFF. The CDR3 region has the DNA TGTGCCAGCAGCTTCGGGACAGGGCCTTCAAATGAGCAGTTCTTC. The variable domain in full, with the rest retrieved from reference TRBV7-2 and TRBJ2-1, is GAGVSQSPSNKVTEKGKDVELRCDPISGHTALYWYRQSLGQGLEFLIYFQGNSAPDKSGLPSDRFSAERTGGSVSTLTIQRTQQEDSAVYLCASSFGTGPSNEQFFGPGTRLTVL.

Only one count was recorded for this clonotype. The rearrangement uses TRBV6-2 or TRBV6-3 and TRBJ2-5; TRBD2 aligns across 7 bases. The CDR3 is 12 residues long. V gave up 6 bases and J gave up 12 bases; unmatched junction bases: 10. Germline-derived CDR1 and CDR2 are MNHEY and SVGEGT. The CDR3 is CASSLAGTKEYF. The CDR3 DNA sequence: TGTGCCAGCAGCCTAGCCGGGACTAAAGAGTACTTC.

To note about this clonotype: One end of the junction does not line up with germline, which may come from a read error. J is TRBJ2-7 and V is TRBV5-1, with 12 nucleotides matching TRBD2. The CDR3 consists of 15 residues. Germline assignment: CDR1 SGHRS and CDR2 YFSETQ. This CDR3 reads CAGSYLAGGPNEQYF. The CDR3 bases are TGCGCCGGCAGCTATCTAGCGGGGGGGCCTAATGAGCAGTACTTC.

This clonotype was picked up a small number of times. At one end, the junction sequence differs from germline, possibly due to a read error. This chain connects TRBV28 to TRBJ1-2; D is undetermined. This CDR3 has 13 amino acids. The germline CDR1 and CDR2 sequences are MDHEN and SYDVKM. CDR3 sequence reads: CVSSSVIRVGYTF. Here the CDR3 DNA reads TGTGTCAGCAGTTCCGTTATTAGGGTTGGCTACACCTTC.